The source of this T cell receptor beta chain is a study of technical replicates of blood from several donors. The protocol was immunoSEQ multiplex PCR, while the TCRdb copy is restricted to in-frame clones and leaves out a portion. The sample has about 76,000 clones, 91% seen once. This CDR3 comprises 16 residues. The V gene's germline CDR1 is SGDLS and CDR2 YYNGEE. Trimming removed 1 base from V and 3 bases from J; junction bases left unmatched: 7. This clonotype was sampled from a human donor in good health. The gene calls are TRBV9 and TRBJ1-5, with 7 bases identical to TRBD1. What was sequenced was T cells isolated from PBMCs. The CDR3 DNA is TGTGCCAGCAGCGTATCATGGACAGGACACAATCAGCCCCAGCATTTT. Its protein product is CASSVSWTGHNQPQHF.